These 14 T cell receptor beta chains were sequenced from one sample in a study of T cells in Graves' hyperthyroidism and ophthalmopathy. RNA transcripts provided the source from which TCR beta CDR3 regions were amplified. A set of HTBI primers served as the primers for a first-round RT-PCR of the TCR CDR3. TCRdb used MiXCR to reprocess the multiplex PCR reads, holding one entry per CDR3 protein. The sample lists around 610,000 distinct CDR3 sequences; approximately 15% were seen once. The specimen was blood. The receptor set was obtained from a woman aged 40 to 49 with Graves' ophthalmopathy.

The V call is TRBV6-5, the J call TRBJ2-5, with TRBD1 matching 10 bases. CDR1 is MNHEY and CDR2 is SVGAGI in the germline V gene. The CDR3 totals 15 residues. Unmatched junction bases numbered 10, after V lost 7 bases and J lost 5 bases. The CDR3 DNA sequence: TGTGCCAGCAATTCCGGGACAGGGGCGGAGGAGACCCAGTACTTC. Protein sequence: CASNSGTGAEETQYF.

This chain connects TRBV20-1 to TRBJ2-6; no reliable D call. CDR3 size: 14 residues. Trimming removed 3 bases at V and 0 bases at J, with 6 bases between. Germline lookup yields CDR1 DFQATT and CDR2 SNEGSKA (reference sequence). The DNA of the CDR3 is TGCAGTGCTAGTCCTAGCTCTGGGGCCAACGTCCTGACTTTC. Residues: CSASPSSGANVLTF.

This clonotype showed up just a few times. This chain uses TRBV2 with TRBJ2-5, with 8 bases identical to TRBD1. CDR1 and CDR2 (germline): SNHLY, FYNNEI. With V trimmed by 5 bases and J by 9 bases, 14 bases remained unmatched. The CDR3 covers 15 residues. CDR3 sequence reads: CASSSVGTGTGSQYF. CDR3 nucleotide sequence: TGTGCCAGCAGTAGTGTGGGGACAGGCACCGGGTCCCAGTACTTC.

This clonotype has just a few counts. This clone may be a read error of a much larger clone one base away. This chain connects TRBV25-1 to TRBJ2-7; 12 bases are shared with TRBD2. CDR1 is MGHDK, CDR2 SYGVNS, per germline. The CDR3 loop spans 12 amino acids. The J segment lost 6 bases and the V segment lost 6 bases, leaving 0 bases of the junction unmatched. The CDR3 spells CASRTSGSEQYF. Written as DNA, the CDR3 is TGTGCCAGCAGGACTAGCGGGAGCGAGCAGTACTTC.

The table lists this clonotype with many counts. V is TRBV29-1 and J is TRBJ2-7; D may be TRBD1 (6 bases). Per the germline V gene, CDR1 is SQVTM and CDR2 is ANQGSEA. The CDR3 totals 13 residues. V lost 4 bases to trimming and J lost 4 bases, with 14 bases between them. The CDR3 loop reads CSVVHRELYEQYF. The CDR3 DNA reads TGCAGCGTTGTACACAGGGAGTTGTACGAGCAGTACTTC.

This clonotype was detected ten times or more. The chain couples TRBV28 to TRBJ2-3; no clear D. CDR3 size: 13 residues. CDR1 and CDR2 from the germline V gene are MDHEN and SYDVKM. V lost 5 bases and J 4 bases, leaving 10 bases between the germline ends. The CDR3 DNA reads TGTGCCAGCAGTCTGCGGACGGCAGATACGCAGTATTTT. The encoded protein is CASSLRTADTQYF. Full variable domain (outside the CDR3, taken from reference TRBV28 and TRBJ2-3): DVKVTQSSRYLVKRTGEKVFLECVQDMDHENMFWYRQDPGLGLRLIYFSYDVKMKEKGDIPEGYSVSREKKERFSLILESASTNQTSMYLCASSLRTADTQYFGPGTRLTVL.

The chain carries TRBV5-5 and TRBJ1-3; D uncertain. Germline V CDR1 and CDR2: SGHKS, YYEKEE (reference sequence). The CDR3 is 16 residues long. The germline V and J ends were trimmed by 0 bases and 0 bases, with 10 bases remaining between them. The chain's CDR3 is CASSLAGDLSGNTIYF. CDR3 sequence (DNA): TGTGCCAGCAGCTTGGCTGGGGATCTCTCTGGAAACACCATATATTTT.

This clonotype was observed a handful of times. J is TRBJ2-1 and V is TRBV7-3; possible D gene TRBD1, 6 bases. The CDR3 is 13 amino acids. V shed 0 bases and J shed 7 bases, with 7 bases lying between them. Germline CDR1 is SGHTA and CDR2 is FQGTGA. The CDR3 DNA sequence: TGTGCCAGCAGCTTAACACAGGGAAATGAGCAGTTCTTC. It is translated as CASSLTQGNEQFF.

This clonotype was detected only a few times. The chain employs TRBV6-1 and TRBJ1-1; TRBD1 is a possible D gene (5 bases). V lost 5 bases and J lost 5, with 15 bases in between. Germline CDR1 and CDR2: MNHNS and SASEGT. The CDR3 totals 14 residues. The CDR3, as DNA: TGTGCCAGCAGTCATCCGGGGGGAGAGACTGAAGCTTTCTTT. This encodes CASSHPGGETEAFF.

The V gene is TRBV12-3 or TRBV12-4, the J gene TRBJ2-5; D might be TRBD1 (6 bases). This CDR3 contains 14 residues. Trimming cost V 6 bases and J 2 bases, with 13 bases left between them. In DNA, the CDR3 is TGTGCCAGCAGCCCTTTCGACAGGCAAGAGACCCAGTACTTC. Encoded protein: CASSPFDRQETQYF.

This clonotype occurred a few times. The V gene is TRBV15, the J gene TRBJ1-2; 7 bases are shared with TRBD1. Germline V gives CDR1 LNHNV, CDR2 YYDKDF (reference sequence). The trim removed 4 bases at V and 4 bases at J, leaving 15 bases unmatched. This CDR3 spans 17 amino acids. The CDR3 spells CATSKGDLGGRGYGYTF. The CDR3 DNA is TGTGCCACCAGCAAAGGGGATTTAGGGGGCCGGGGCTATGGCTACACCTTC.

In its sample, this clonotype was seen many times. The gene calls are TRBV12-3 or TRBV12-4 and TRBJ1-1; tentatively, D is TRBD1 (5 bases). Trimming took 0 bases from V and 12 from J, leaving 17 bases between them. The length of the CDR3 is 14 residues. For the CDR3, the DNA is TGTGCCAGCAGTTTAGCCGGGGGTTTGAGGGCGTCTTTCTTT. Translated: CASSLAGGLRASFF.

This clonotype was recorded at least ten times. The chain uses TRBV5-1 and TRBJ2-2; either TRBD1 or TRBD2 may supply D (5 bases each). The germline CDR1 and CDR2 sequences are SGHRS and YFSETQ. The CDR3 has 12 amino acids. V lost 2 bases to trimming and J lost 10 bases, with 9 bases between them. CDR3 in amino acids: CASSFSGPELFF. CDR3 coding DNA: TGCGCCAGCAGCTTTTCGGGACCGGAGCTGTTTTTT.

The genes are TRBV19 and TRBJ1-5, with TRBD1 as a possible D gene (6 bases). The CDR3 is 16 amino acids. V was shortened by 8 bases and J by 9 bases, with 26 bases between the two germline ends. The germline gives CDR1 LNHDA, CDR2 SQIVND (reference sequence). The CDR3 sequence is CASSPKGGLAGGPQHF. DNA of the CDR3: TGTGCCAGTTCCCCAAAAGGGGGGCTCGCCGGTGGGCCCCAGCATTTT.